Each of the 7 T cell receptor beta chains below was sequenced from the same sample in a study of T cell responses to AZD1222 COVID-19 vaccine. The data were produced by immunoSEQ multiplex PCR, yet TCRdb's version contains in-frame clones alone and is incomplete. The table shows 110,000 or so clones, with around nine tenths occurring only once. Sequenced here: peripheral blood, sampled on day 0 of AZD1222 vaccination. The receptors derive from an adult in good health.

This chain links TRBV18 with TRBJ1-3; D unresolved. The CDR3 consists of 15 residues. The germline V gene encodes CDR1 KGHSH and CDR2 LQKENI. V was shortened by 2 bases and J by 2 bases, with 10 bases between the two germline ends. CDR3: CASSPSRTPGNTIYF. The CDR3 region has the DNA TGTGCCAGCTCACCATCAAGGACTCCTGGAAACACCATATATTTT.

The V call is TRBV7-2, the J call TRBJ2-3; 11 bases line up with TRBD1. V shed 4 bases and J 6 bases; nucleotides not matched to a gene: 3. Looked up from germline, CDR1 is SGHTA and CDR2 is FQGNSA. CDR3 length equals 14 residues. For the CDR3, the DNA is TGTGCCAGCAGCTCGGACAGGGGGCGCGATACGCAGTATTTT. Translation gives CASSSDRGRDTQYF.

This clone was seen only once. The V gene is TRBV4-1, the J gene TRBJ1-5, with D possibly matching TRBD1 (5 bases). The V end lost 4 bases, the J end lost 0 bases, and 25 bases lay between the germline ends. In germline, CDR1 is MGHRA, CDR2 YSYEKL. The CDR3 is 20 amino acids. This CDR3 is CASSLTLGTRDQYSNQPQHF. Here the CDR3 DNA reads TGCGCCAGCAGCCTCACCTTGGGTACCAGGGACCAATATAGCAATCAGCCCCAGCATTTT.

This chain joins TRBV19 and TRBJ1-5, with D possibly being TRBD1 (5 bases). Germline loops: CDR1 LNHDA, CDR2 SQIVND (reference sequence). Deletions cut 5 bases from V and 4 bases from J, with 9 bases between. The CDR3 is 13 amino acids. The CDR3 sequence is CASSYQGNQPQHF. In DNA, the CDR3 is TGTGCCAGTAGTTACCAGGGAAATCAGCCCCAGCATTTT. Variable domain in full (rest from reference TRBV19 and TRBJ1-5): DGGITQSPKYLFRKEGQNVTLSCEQNLNHDAMYWYRQDPGQGLRLIYYSQIVNDFQKGDIAEGYSVSREKKESFPLTVTSAQKNPTAFYLCASSYQGNQPQHFGDGTRLSIL.

This sequence joins TRBV18 and TRBJ1-1; D is ambiguous. Germline CDR1 reads KGHSH; CDR2 reads LQKENI. This CDR3 is 14 amino acids long. V shed 0 bases and J shed 5 bases, with 10 bases lying between them. The CDR3 sequence is CASSPPDWWTEAFF. The CDR3 nucleotides read TGTGCCAGCTCACCACCGGACTGGTGGACTGAAGCTTTCTTT.

This chain connects TRBV30 to TRBJ1-3, with D possibly TRBD1 on 5 matching bases. Germline CDR1 reads GTSNPN; CDR2 reads SVGIG (reference sequence). CDR3 size: 15 residues. Between the trimmed V and J ends, which lost 3 bases and 1 base, there was a span of 13 bases. In nucleotides, the CDR3 is TGTGCCTGGAGGGCCCGAGGGACTTCTGGAAACACCATATATTTT. As protein: CAWRARGTSGNTIYF.

This chain connects TRBV11-2 to TRBJ1-5; possible D gene TRBD1, 5 bases. The V end lost 0 bases, the J end lost 3 bases, and 6 bases lay between the germline ends. The germline V gene has CDR1 SGHAT and CDR2 FQNNGV. The CDR3 loop spans 14 amino acids. CDR3 residues: CASSLEGANQPQHF. CDR3 DNA sequence: TGTGCCAGCAGCTTAGAAGGGGCCAATCAGCCCCAGCATTTT.